These 26 T cell receptor beta chains share one sample of origin, sequenced in a study of healthy donors' naive CD4 and CD8 T cells. A linear amplification protocol produced the TCR libraries from about 510 ng of total RNA. Each CDR3 protein is one row after TCRdb ran MiXCR on the reads. The table lists about 180,000 distinct CDR3 sequences, about 70% of them singletons. The sequencing input was naive CD4+ and CD8+ T cells sorted from blood, pooled from several donors. The receptors were sampled from a pool of human donors in good health; the sample pools cells from several healthy donors.

V and J are TRBV29-1 and TRBJ2-7; a weak D match, TRBD1 (5 bases). Trimming took off 6 bases at V and 4 bases at J, with 10 bases between the two ends. The CDR3 is 11 amino acids. Germline CDR1 is SQVTM and CDR2 is ANQGSEA. The CDR3, as DNA: TGCAGCGTCGTCCAGGGATACGAGCAGTACTTC. Protein: CSVVQGYEQYF.

V is TRBV29-1 and J is TRBJ2-3, with 9 nucleotides matching TRBD1. The CDR3 is 17 residues long. Germline-derived CDR1 and CDR2 are SQVTM and ANQGSEA. Losses at the gene ends were 0 bases for V and 4 bases for J; bases not matched to a gene: 11. Written as DNA, the CDR3 is TGCAGCGTTGAAGACGAAGAGGGGGGACAGGGACCAGATACGCAGTATTTT. Amino acids: CSVEDEEGGQGPDTQYF.

This clonotype came up once. The chain links TRBV5-4 to TRBJ2-3, with 8 bases identical to TRBD2. V lost 4 bases, J lost 1 base, and 8 bases stayed unmatched. Germline CDR1 and CDR2: SGHNT and YYREEE (reference sequence). The CDR3 spans 16 residues. CDR3 region: CASSRSGSGGTDTQYF. The CDR3 DNA sequence: TGTGCCAGCAGCAGAAGCGGGAGCGGAGGCACAGATACGCAGTATTTT.

This chain joins TRBV7-6 and TRBJ2-1; tentatively, D is TRBD2 (5 bases). Trimming pared 5 bases from V and 8 bases from J, leaving 13 bases between. The CDR3 length is 13 residues. Germline lookup yields CDR1 SGHVS and CDR2 FNYEAQ. The CDR3 DNA sequence: TGTGCCAGCAGCCCGGACTGGCTCTATGAGCAGTTCTTC. Its protein is CASSPDWLYEQFF.

This rearrangement joins TRBV29-1 to TRBJ1-1; D may be TRBD1 (6 bases). Germline V gene data show CDR1 as SQVTM and CDR2 as ANQGSEA. Trimming cost V 7 bases and J 2 bases, with 14 bases left between them. The CDR3 length is 13 residues. The CDR3 spells CSAEDSINTEAFF. The CDR3 nucleotides are TGCAGCGCCGAGGACAGCATAAACACTGAAGCTTTCTTT.

DNA of the CDR3: TGTGCCTGGAGGAAGAGGGACGGACTCTACGAGCAGTACTTC. Protein sequence: CAWRKRDGLYEQYF. The chain joins TRBV30 to TRBJ2-7; D tentatively reads TRBD1 or TRBD2 (5 bases each). The CDR3 length is 14 residues. Trimming removed 3 bases from V and 3 bases from J, with 15 bases in between. CDR1 is GTSNPN, CDR2 SVGIG, per germline (reference sequence). The full variable domain, rest sourced from reference TRBV30 and TRBJ2-7, is SQTIHQWPATLVQPVGSPLSLECTVEGTSNPNLYWYRQAAGRGLQLLFYSVGIGQISSEVPQNLSASRPQDRQFILSSKKLLLSDSGFYLCAWRKRDGLYEQYFGPGTRLTVT.

This chain links TRBV12-5 with TRBJ1-2; D is possibly TRBD1 (6 bases). The CDR3 has 14 residues. CDR1 LGHNT and CDR2 FRNRAP come from the germline V gene. V lost 3 bases, J lost 6 bases, and 14 bases lay in between. The CDR3 protein is CASGFTTGFNGYTF. CDR3 DNA sequence: TGTGCTAGTGGTTTCACGACAGGATTCAATGGCTACACCTTC.

This clonotype appeared a single time. The chain has TRBV13 and TRBJ2-7; D tentatively fits TRBD1 or TRBD2 (5 bases each). There are 14 residues in the CDR3. Germline lookup yields CDR1 PRHDT and CDR2 FYEKMQ (reference sequence). V was shortened by 5 bases and J by 2 bases, with 13 bases between the two germline ends. The chain's CDR3 is CASSGTLNTYEQYF. The CDR3 DNA follows: TGTGCCAGCAGCGGGACCCTAAACACCTACGAGCAGTACTTC.

V is TRBV29-1 and J is TRBJ1-1; D remains unclear. The CDR3 has 12 residues. Per the germline V gene, CDR1 is SQVTM and CDR2 is ANQGSEA. Between the trimmed V and J ends, which lost 8 bases and 1 base, there was a span of 11 bases. CDR3 bases: TGCAGCTCACAGAGGGCGAACACTGAAGCTTTCTTT. As protein: CSSQRANTEAFF.

About this clonotype: One end of the junction does not line up with germline, which may come from a read error. CDR3 bases: TGCAGCGTTGAAGATATGGCAGGGCTGGACTATGGCCACACCTTC. It yields the protein CSVEDMAGLDYGHTF. The chain recombines TRBV29-1 with TRBJ1-2; a weak D match, TRBD1 (5 bases). This CDR3 region has 15 residues. The germline V gene encodes CDR1 SQVTM and CDR2 ANQGSEA. Using reference TRBV29-1 and TRBJ1-2 for the parts outside the CDR3, the full variable domain is SAVISQKPSRDICQRGTSLTIQCQVDSQVTMMFWYRQQPGQSLTLIATANQGSEATYESGFVIDKFPISRPNLTFSTLTVSNMSPEDSSIYLCSVEDMAGLDYGHTFGSGTRLTVV.

The chain recombines TRBV18 with TRBJ1-1, with D hard to call. CDR1 and CDR2 (germline): KGHSH, LQKENI. CDR3 size: 16 residues. Trimming took 1 base from V and 1 from J, leaving 13 bases between them. The CDR3 sequence: CASSPLSALKNTEAFF. The CDR3 coding sequence is TGTGCCAGCTCACCACTATCAGCCTTAAAGAACACTGAAGCTTTCTTT.

This clonotype was seen once. The rearrangement joins TRBV6-5 to TRBJ2-7, with no clear D. Trimming shortened V by 5 bases and J by 6 bases, and 14 bases separated the two germline ends. The CDR3 runs to 13 residues. Germline CDR1 and CDR2: MNHEY and SVGAGI. CDR3 sequence reads: CASSEARLGEQYF. CDR3 coding DNA: TGTGCCAGCAGTGAAGCGCGACTCGGCGAGCAGTACTTC.

The table lists this clonotype with a few counts. The gene calls are TRBV29-1 and TRBJ2-7, with a tentative D call TRBD2 (5 bases). CDR3 length: 15 residues. The V gene lost 0 bases and the J gene lost 6 bases, with 18 bases spanning the gap. Germline assignment: CDR1 SQVTM and CDR2 ANQGSEA. Here the CDR3 DNA reads TGCAGCGTTGAAGATCTTCGGCCCGAGAGGGCCGAGCAGTACTTC. Translated, it gives CSVEDLRPERAEQYF.

The chain uses TRBV19 and TRBJ2-3; 8 bases map to TRBD1. The length of the CDR3 is 15 residues. Germline loops: CDR1 LNHDA, CDR2 SQIVND (reference sequence). The V gene end was trimmed by 2 bases and the J gene end by 9 bases; junction bases not matched to a gene: 10. The CDR3 sequence is CASSIPDRAKPTQYF. CDR3 in DNA: TGTGCCAGTAGTATACCGGACAGGGCCAAACCAACGCAGTATTTT.

The chain links TRBV5-1 to TRBJ2-3; TRBD1 or TRBD2 may be the D gene (5 bases each). Germline-derived CDR1 and CDR2 are SGHRS and YFSETQ. Trimming took 4 bases from V and 6 from J, leaving 18 bases between them. The CDR3 has 15 amino acids. CDR3 nucleotides: TGCGCCAGCAGCGGCGAGGGGACCCTAGGGGATACGCAGTATTTT. Its protein is CASSGEGTLGDTQYF.

Only one count was recorded for this clonotype. An end of the junction does not agree with germline; a read error may underlie this. The chain has TRBV27 and TRBJ2-5; D gene unclear. CDR1 is MNHEY and CDR2 is SMNVEV in the germline V gene (reference sequence). The CDR3 is 20 residues long. CDR3 in DNA: TGTGCCAGCAGTGCCCGCCGACTCTCATCCGGGCTCCCCCTGAAAGAGGCCCAGTACTTC. The encoded protein is CASSARRLSSGLPLKEAQYF.

This clonotype was observed once. The chain employs TRBV19 and TRBJ2-1; 10 nucleotides match TRBD2. Trimming cost V 7 bases and J 4 bases; bases outside gene matches: 13. Germline V CDR1 and CDR2: LNHDA, SQIVND (reference sequence). The CDR3 extends over 17 amino acids. This CDR3 is CASNGLAELKGYNEQFF. DNA for the CDR3: TGTGCCAGTAACGGACTAGCGGAGCTAAAAGGTTACAATGAGCAGTTCTTC.

V and J are TRBV11-3 and TRBJ2-7; D ambiguous. In germline, CDR1 is SGHNT, CDR2 YENEEA. V shed 6 bases and J shed 0 bases, with 12 bases lying between them. The CDR3 length is 14 residues. The CDR3 DNA reads as TGTGCCAGCAGAAAGCTAGACGGCTCCTACGAGCAGTACTTC. Its protein is CASRKLDGSYEQYF.

Here the CDR3 reads CASSLSSWDSDNYGYTF. The CDR3 DNA is TGTGCCAGCAGTTTATCGAGTTGGGACAGCGACAACTATGGCTACACCTTC. The chain joins TRBV27 to TRBJ1-2; 7 nucleotides align to TRBD1. With V trimmed by 0 bases and J by 2 bases, 9 bases remained unmatched. The germline CDR1 and CDR2 sequences are MNHEY and SMNVEV (reference sequence). The CDR3 runs 17 residues.

The chain combines TRBV11-2 with TRBJ2-7, with 7 nucleotides matching TRBD2. The V gene's germline CDR1 is SGHAT and CDR2 FQNNGV. This CDR3 is built from 15 residues. The trim removed 0 bases at V and 4 bases at J, leaving 6 bases unmatched. The CDR3 DNA is TGTGCCAGCAGCTTAGAGGTGGGAGGGCCGTACGAGCAGTACTTC. Residues: CASSLEVGGPYEQYF.

This clonotype was seen a handful of times. The gene calls are TRBV29-1 and TRBJ1-1; D unclear. Per the germline V gene, CDR1 is SQVTM and CDR2 is ANQGSEA. The V and J ends lost 4 bases and 6 bases respectively, with 15 bases between them. The CDR3 runs 13 residues. The CDR3 DNA reads TGCAGCGTTGTCCCTAAACTTCTCGCTGAAGCTTTCTTT. It codes for CSVVPKLLAEAFF.

In this sample, this clonotype turned up a few times. The chain recombines TRBV29-1 with TRBJ2-7; tentative D call: TRBD1 (6 bases). Germline loops: CDR1 SQVTM, CDR2 ANQGSEA. V dropped 3 bases and J dropped 0 bases, with 9 bases sitting between them. This CDR3 has 13 amino acids. CDR3 protein: CSVEGDNSYEQYF. CDR3 in DNA: TGCAGCGTTGAGGGGGACAACTCCTACGAGCAGTACTTC.

V and J are TRBV29-1 and TRBJ2-7; 7 bases match TRBD1. Germline CDR1 and CDR2: SQVTM and ANQGSEA. With 7 bases clipped from V and 4 bases from J, the junction kept 10 bases outside the gene matches. CDR3 length: 13 residues. In nucleotides, the CDR3 is TGCAGCGCTATGTTTGACAGGGCGTACGAGCAGTACTTC. This sequence encodes CSAMFDRAYEQYF.

The chain is built from TRBV11-2 and TRBJ2-3; D possibly corresponds to TRBD2 (5 bases). The germline V and J ends were trimmed by 0 bases and 3 bases, with 13 bases remaining between them. CDR1 and CDR2 (germline): SGHAT, FQNNGV. The CDR3 sequence is 16 residues long. For the CDR3, the DNA is TGTGCCAGCAGCTTAGAGGCCTCACTAGTAACAGATACGCAGTATTTT. This gives the protein CASSLEASLVTDTQYF.

This clonotype was seen a handful of times. The V gene is TRBV14, the J gene TRBJ2-1; 7 nucleotides match TRBD2. The trim removed 3 bases at V and 7 bases at J, leaving 9 bases unmatched. The germline V gene encodes CDR1 SGHDN and CDR2 FVKESK. The length of the CDR3 is 15 residues. The CDR3 nucleotides are TGTGCCAGCAGCCAGGGGAAAGCGGGGCGGAATGAGCAGTTCTTC. Its protein is CASSQGKAGRNEQFF.

This clonotype was counted once. The V and J genes are TRBV6-5 and TRBJ2-3, with 13 nucleotides matching TRBD2. After removal of 2 bases from V and 4 bases from J, the junction contained 12 bases not matched to a gene. The CDR3 extends over 19 amino acids. Germline-derived CDR1 and CDR2 are MNHEY and SVGAGI. DNA for the CDR3: TGTGCCAGCAGTTACGCGGAGGGACTAGCGGGGATCGGGGCAGATACGCAGTATTTT. It codes for CASSYAEGLAGIGADTQYF.